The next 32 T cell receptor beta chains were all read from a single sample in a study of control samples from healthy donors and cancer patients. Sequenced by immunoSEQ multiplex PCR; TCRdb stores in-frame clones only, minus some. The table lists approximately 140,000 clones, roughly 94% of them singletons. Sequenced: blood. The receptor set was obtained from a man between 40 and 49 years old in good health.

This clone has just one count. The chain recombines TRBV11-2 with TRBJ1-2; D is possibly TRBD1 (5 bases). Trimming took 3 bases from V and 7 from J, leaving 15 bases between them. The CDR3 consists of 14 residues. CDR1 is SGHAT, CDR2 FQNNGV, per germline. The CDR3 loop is CASSLGLGTGGYTF. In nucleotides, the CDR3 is TGTGCCAGCAGCTTGGGACTGGGAACAGGTGGCTACACCTTC.

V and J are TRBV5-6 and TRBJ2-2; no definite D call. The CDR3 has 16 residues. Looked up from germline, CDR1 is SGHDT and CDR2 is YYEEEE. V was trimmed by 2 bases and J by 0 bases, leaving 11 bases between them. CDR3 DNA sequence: TGTGCCAGCAGCTTTGTCATTTCCTCGAACACCGGGGAGCTGTTTTTT. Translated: CASSFVISSNTGELFF.

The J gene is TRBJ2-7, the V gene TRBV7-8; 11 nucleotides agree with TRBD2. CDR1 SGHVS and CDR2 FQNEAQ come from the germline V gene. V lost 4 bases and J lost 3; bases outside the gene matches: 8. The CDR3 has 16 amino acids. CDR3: CASSSRLAGSDYEQYF. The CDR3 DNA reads TGTGCCAGCAGCTCCCGACTAGCGGGGAGCGACTACGAGCAGTACTTC. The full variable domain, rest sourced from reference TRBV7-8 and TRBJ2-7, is GAGVSQSPRYKVAKRGQDVALRCDPISGHVSLFWYQQALGQGPEFLTYFQNEAQLDKSGLPSDRFFAERPEGSVSTLKIQRTQQEDSAVYLCASSSRLAGSDYEQYFGPGTRLTVT.

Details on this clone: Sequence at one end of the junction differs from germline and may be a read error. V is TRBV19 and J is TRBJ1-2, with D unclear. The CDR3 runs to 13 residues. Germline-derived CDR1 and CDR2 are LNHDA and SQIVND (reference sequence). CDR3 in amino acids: CASTIGPGYGYTF. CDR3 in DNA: TGTGCCAGTACTATAGGGCCAGGCTATGGCTACACCTTC.

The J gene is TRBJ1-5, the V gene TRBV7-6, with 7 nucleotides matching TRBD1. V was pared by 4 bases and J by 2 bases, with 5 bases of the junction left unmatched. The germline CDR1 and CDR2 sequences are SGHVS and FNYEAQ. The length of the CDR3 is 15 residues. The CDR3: CASSYSGTGNQPQHF. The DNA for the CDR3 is TGTGCCAGCAGCTACTCCGGGACAGGCAATCAGCCCCAGCATTTT. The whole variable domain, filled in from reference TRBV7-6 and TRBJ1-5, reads GAGVSQSPRYKVTKRGQDVALRCDPISGHVSLYWYRQALGQGPEFLTYFNYEAQQDKSGLPNDRFSAERPEGSISTLTIQRTEQRDSAMYRCASSYSGTGNQPQHFGDGTRLSIL.

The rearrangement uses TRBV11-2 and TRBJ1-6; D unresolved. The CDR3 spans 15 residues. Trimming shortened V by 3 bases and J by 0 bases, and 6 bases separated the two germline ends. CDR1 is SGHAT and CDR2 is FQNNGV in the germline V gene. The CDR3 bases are TGTGCCAGCAGCTTCGATAGCTCCTATAATTCACCCCTCCACTTT. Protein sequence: CASSFDSSYNSPLHF.

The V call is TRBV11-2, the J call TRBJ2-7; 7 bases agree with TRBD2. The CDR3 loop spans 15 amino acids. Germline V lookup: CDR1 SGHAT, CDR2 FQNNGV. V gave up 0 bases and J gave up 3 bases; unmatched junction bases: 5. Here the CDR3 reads CASSLEPSGSYEQYF. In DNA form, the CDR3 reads TGTGCCAGCAGCTTAGAACCTAGCGGAAGCTACGAGCAGTACTTC.

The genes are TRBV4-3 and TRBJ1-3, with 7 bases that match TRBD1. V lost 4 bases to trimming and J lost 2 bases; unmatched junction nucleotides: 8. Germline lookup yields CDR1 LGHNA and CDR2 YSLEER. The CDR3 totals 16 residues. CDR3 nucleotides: TGCGCCAGCAGCCCTAAATACAGGGGCGCTGGAAACACCATATATTTT. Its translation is CASSPKYRGAGNTIYF.

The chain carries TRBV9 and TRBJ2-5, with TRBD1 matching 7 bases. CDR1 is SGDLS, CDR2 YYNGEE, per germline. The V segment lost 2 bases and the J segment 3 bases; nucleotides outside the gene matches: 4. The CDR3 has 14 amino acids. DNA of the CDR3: TGTGCCAGCAGCGTGTCGGGACAGAAAGAGACCCAGTACTTC. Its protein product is CASSVSGQKETQYF.

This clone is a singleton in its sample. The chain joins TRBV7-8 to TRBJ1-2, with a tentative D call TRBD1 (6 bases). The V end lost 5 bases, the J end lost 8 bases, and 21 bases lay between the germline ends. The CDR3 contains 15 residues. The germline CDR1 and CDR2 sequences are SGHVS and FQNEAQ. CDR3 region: CASSREGGQGIGYTF. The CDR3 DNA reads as TGTGCCAGCAGCCGCGAGGGGGGCCAGGGCATCGGCTACACCTTC.

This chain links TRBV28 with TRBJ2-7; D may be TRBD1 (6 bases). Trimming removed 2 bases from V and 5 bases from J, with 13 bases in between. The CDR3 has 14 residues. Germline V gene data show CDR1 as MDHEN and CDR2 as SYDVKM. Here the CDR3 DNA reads TGTGCCAGCAGTTTAGTTTACAGGGTCCACGAGCAGTACTTC. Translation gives CASSLVYRVHEQYF.

The CDR3 loop reads CASSERNEKLFF. The CDR3 DNA sequence: TGTGCCAGCAGTGAACGCAATGAAAAACTGTTTTTT. The chain carries TRBV6-1 and TRBJ1-4; D not resolved. The V gene lost 2 bases and the J gene lost 5 bases, with 3 bases spanning the gap. The CDR3 is made up of 12 amino acids. Germline CDR1 and CDR2: MNHNS and SASEGT.

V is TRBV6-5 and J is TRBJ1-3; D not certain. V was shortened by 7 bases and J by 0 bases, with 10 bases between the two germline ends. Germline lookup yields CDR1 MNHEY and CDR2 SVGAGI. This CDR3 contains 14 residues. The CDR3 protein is CASKDGNSGNTIYF. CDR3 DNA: TGTGCCAGCAAAGACGGCAACTCTGGAAACACCATATATTTT.

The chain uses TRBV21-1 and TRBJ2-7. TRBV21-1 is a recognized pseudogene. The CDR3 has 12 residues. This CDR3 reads CASRGPSYEQYF. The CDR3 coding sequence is TGTGCCAGCAGGGGACCGTCTTACGAGCAGTACTTC.

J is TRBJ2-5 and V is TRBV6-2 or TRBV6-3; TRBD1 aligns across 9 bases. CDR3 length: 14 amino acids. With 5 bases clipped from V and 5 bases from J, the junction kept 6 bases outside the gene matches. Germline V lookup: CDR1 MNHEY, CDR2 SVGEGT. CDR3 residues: CASSKTTGGETQYF. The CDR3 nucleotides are TGTGCCAGCAGTAAGACGACAGGGGGGGAGACCCAGTACTTC.

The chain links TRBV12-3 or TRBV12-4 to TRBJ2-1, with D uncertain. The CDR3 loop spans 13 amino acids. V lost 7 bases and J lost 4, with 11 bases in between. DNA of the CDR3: TGTGCCAGCACCATATCCCGGTACAATGAGCAGTTCTTC. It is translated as CASTISRYNEQFF.

The CDR3 loop reads CASSSGQLITHGYTF. The CDR3 bases are TGTGCCAGCAGCTCCGGACAACTAATTACCCATGGCTACACCTTC. The chain has TRBV5-6 and TRBJ1-2; D possibly corresponds to TRBD1 (5 bases). V was shortened by 3 bases and J by 6 bases, with 18 bases between the two germline ends. This CDR3 has 15 amino acids. Germline V lookup: CDR1 SGHDT, CDR2 YYEEEE.

The CDR3 sequence: CASSTGGGGNQPQHF. In DNA, the CDR3 is TGTGCCAGTAGCACAGGGGGCGGCGGCAATCAGCCCCAGCATTTT. The rearrangement joins TRBV19 to TRBJ1-5; 9 nucleotides line up with TRBD1. The CDR3 contains 15 residues. Germline lookup yields CDR1 LNHDA and CDR2 SQIVND (reference sequence). The V segment lost 6 bases and the J segment 2 bases; nucleotides outside the gene matches: 5.

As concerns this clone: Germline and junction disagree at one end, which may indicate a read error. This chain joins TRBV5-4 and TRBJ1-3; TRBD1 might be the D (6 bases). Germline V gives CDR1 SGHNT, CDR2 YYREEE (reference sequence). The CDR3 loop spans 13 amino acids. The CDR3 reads CASSLAVQGLEDF. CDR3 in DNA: TGTGCCAGCAGCTTGGCTGTACAGGGCCTGGAGGATTTT. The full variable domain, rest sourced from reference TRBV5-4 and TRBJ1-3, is ETGVTQSPTHLIKTRGQQVTLRCSSQSGHNTVSWYQQALGQGPQFIFQYYREEENGRGNFPPRFSGLQFPNYSSELNVNALELDDSALYLCASSLAVQGLEDFGEGSWLTVV.

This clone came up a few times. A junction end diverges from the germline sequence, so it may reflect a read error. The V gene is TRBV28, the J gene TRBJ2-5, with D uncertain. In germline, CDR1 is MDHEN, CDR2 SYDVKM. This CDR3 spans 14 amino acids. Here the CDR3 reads CASSLRVEGESQYF. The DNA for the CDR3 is TGTGCCAGCAGTTTACGGGTGGAAGGAGAGAGCCAGTACTTC.

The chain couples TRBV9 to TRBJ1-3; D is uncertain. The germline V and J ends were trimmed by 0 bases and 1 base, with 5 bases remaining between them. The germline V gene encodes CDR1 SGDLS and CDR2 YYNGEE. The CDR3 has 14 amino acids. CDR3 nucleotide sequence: TGTGCCAGCAGCGTAGTAGAATCTGGAAACACCATATATTTT. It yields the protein CASSVVESGNTIYF.

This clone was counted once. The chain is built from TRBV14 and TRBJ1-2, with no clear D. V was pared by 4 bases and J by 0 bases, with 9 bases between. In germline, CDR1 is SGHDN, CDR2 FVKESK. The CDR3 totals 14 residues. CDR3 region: CASSPGTANYGYTF. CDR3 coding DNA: TGTGCCAGCAGCCCAGGAACAGCTAACTATGGCTACACCTTC.

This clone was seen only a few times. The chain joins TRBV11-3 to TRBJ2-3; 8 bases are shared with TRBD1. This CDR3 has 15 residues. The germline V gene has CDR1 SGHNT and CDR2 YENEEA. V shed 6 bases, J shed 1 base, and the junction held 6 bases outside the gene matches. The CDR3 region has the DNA TGTGCCAGCAGTCCAGGGGGCGGAGGCACAGATACGCAGTATTTT. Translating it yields CASSPGGGGTDTQYF.

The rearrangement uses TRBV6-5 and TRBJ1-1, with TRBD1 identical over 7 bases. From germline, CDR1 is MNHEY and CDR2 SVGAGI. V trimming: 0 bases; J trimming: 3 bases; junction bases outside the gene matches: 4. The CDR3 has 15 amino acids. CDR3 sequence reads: CASSYSRTGYTEAFF. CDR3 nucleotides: TGTGCCAGCAGTTACTCCCGGACAGGTTACACTGAAGCTTTCTTT.

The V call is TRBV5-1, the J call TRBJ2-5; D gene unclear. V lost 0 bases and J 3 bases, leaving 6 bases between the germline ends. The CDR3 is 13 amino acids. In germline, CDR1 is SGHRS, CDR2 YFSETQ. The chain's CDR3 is CASSLGTEETQYF. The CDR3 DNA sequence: TGCGCCAGCAGCTTGGGCACAGAAGAGACCCAGTACTTC.

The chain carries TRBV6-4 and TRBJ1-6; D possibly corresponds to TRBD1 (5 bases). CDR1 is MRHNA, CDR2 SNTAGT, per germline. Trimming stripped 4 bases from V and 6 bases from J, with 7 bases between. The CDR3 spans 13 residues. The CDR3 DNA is TGTGCCAGCAGTGGGACATCTAATTCACCCCTCCACTTT. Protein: CASSGTSNSPLHF.

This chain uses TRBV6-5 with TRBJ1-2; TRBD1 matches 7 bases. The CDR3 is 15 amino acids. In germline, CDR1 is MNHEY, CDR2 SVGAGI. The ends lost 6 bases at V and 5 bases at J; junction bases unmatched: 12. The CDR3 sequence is CASSLGEGAGYGYTF. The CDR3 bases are TGTGCCAGCAGCCTCGGGGAGGGGGCTGGGTATGGCTACACCTTC.

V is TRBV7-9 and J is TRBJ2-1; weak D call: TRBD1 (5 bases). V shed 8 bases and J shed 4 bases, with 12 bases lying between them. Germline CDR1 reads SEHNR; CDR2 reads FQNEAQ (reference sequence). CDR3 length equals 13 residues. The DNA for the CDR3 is TGTGCCAGCCGCCTATCAGGGTACAATGAGCAGTTCTTC. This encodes CASRLSGYNEQFF.

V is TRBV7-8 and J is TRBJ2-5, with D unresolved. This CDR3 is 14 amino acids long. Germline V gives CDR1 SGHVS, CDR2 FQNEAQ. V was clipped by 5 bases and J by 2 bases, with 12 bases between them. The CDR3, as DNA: TGTGCCAGCAGCCCACGACAATTACAAGAGACCCAGTACTTC. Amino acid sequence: CASSPRQLQETQYF.

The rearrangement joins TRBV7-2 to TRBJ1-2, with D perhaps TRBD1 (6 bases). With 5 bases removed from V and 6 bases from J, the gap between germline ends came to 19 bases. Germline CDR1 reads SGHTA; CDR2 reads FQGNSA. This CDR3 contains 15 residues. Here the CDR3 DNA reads TGTGCCAGCAGCCCTACTTCGATACAGGGTAATGGCTACACCTTC. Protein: CASSPTSIQGNGYTF. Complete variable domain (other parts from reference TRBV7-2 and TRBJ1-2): GAGVSQSPSNKVTEKGKDVELRCDPISGHTALYWYRQSLGQGLEFLIYFQGNSAPDKSGLPSDRFSAERTGGSVSTLTIQRTQQEDSAVYLCASSPTSIQGNGYTFGSGTRLTVV.

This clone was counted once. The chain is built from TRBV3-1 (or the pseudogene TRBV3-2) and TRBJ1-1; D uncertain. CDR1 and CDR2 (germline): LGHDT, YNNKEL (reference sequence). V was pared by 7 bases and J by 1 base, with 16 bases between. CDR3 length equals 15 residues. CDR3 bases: TGTGCCAGCACCCCAGTCGGCAGGAGGAACACTGAAGCTTTCTTT. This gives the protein CASTPVGRRNTEAFF.

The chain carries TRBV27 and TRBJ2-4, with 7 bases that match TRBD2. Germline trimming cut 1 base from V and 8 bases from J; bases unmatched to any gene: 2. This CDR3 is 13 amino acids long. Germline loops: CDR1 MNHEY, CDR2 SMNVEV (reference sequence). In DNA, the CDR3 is TGTGCCAGCAGTTTATGGGGGGGGGACATTCAGTACTTC. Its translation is CASSLWGGDIQYF.